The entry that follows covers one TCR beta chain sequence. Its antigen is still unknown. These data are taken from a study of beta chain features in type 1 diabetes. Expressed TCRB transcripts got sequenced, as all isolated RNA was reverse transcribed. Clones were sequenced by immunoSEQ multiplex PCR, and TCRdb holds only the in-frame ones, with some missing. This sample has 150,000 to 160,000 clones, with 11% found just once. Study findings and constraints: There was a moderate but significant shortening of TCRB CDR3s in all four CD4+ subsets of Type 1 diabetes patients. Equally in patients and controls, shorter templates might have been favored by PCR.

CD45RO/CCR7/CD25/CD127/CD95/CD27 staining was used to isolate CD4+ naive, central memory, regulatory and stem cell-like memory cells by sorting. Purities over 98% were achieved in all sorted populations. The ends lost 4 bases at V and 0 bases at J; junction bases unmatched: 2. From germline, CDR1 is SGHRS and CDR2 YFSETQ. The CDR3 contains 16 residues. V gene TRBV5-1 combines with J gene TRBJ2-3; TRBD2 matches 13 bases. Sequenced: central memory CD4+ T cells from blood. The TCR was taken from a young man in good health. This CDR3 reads CASSGGLAGSTDTQYF. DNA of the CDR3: TGCGCCAGCAGCGGGGGACTAGCGGGGAGCACAGATACGCAGTATTTT.